This T cell receptor (beta chain) was captured in a study of beta chain features in type 1 diabetes. Reverse transcription of all isolated RNA meant that expressed TCRB transcripts were sequenced. TCRdb's table, derived via immunoSEQ multiplex PCR, lists solely in-frame clones and lacks some. The table lists under 150,000 clones, about 7% of them singletons. The CDR3 runs to 16 residues. With V trimmed by 0 bases and J by 3 bases, 6 bases remained unmatched. Germline lookup yields CDR1 SGHRS and CDR2 YFSETQ. The sequence came from a woman aged 30 to 39 in good health. Sequencing input: central memory CD4+ T cells from blood. The chain has TRBV5-1 and TRBJ2-1, with 7 bases matching TRBD2. The DNA for the CDR3 is TGCGCCAGCAGCTTGGGAACCGGGACTAACTACAATGAGCAGTTCTTC. Amino acid sequence: CASSLGTGTNYNEQFF.